These T cell receptor beta chains were read from a single sample in a study of blood T cell repertoires in COVID-19. Profiled with immunoSEQ multiplex PCR; TCRdb holds only in-frame clones, not every one. The repertoire holds approximately 210,000 clones, with 88% as singletons. The sample taken for sequencing was peripheral blood. These receptors were collected from a man between 70 and 80 years old with acute or convalescent COVID-19. Both conserved end residues are part of each CDR3. Each record gives: clone size, D gene, V gene, J gene, CDR3 DNA, CDR3 protein. D genes are given only for firm matches. Part of the rows lack a size; the others show once, few, many or a class for expanded clones.

abundance: NA
d_gene: TRBD2
v_gene: TRBV15
j_gene: TRBJ2-5
CDR3nt: TGTGCCACCAGCGGAAGACTAGCGGGAGGTGAGACCCAGTACTTC
CDR3aa: CATSGRLAGGETQYF

abundance: NA
d_gene: TRBD2
v_gene: TRBV19
j_gene: TRBJ2-7
CDR3nt: TGTGCCAGTAGAGTGAGCGGGGTCGTAGCCTACGAGCAGTACTTC
CDR3aa: CASRVSGVVAYEQYF

abundance: NA
d_gene: NA
v_gene: TRBV7-9
j_gene: TRBJ2-7
CDR3nt: TGTGCCAGCAGTACACAGGGCTACGAGCAGTACTTC
CDR3aa: CASSTQGYEQYF

abundance: once
d_gene: TRBD1
v_gene: TRBV11-1
j_gene: TRBJ2-5
CDR3nt: TGTGCCAGCAGCTGGGACAGGCAAGAGACCCAGTACTTC
CDR3aa: CASSWDRQETQYF

abundance: NA
d_gene: TRBD1
v_gene: TRBV25-1
j_gene: TRBJ1-1
CDR3nt: TGTGCCAGCAGTGAATTAAAGGGGACAGGGGGCGTTCCTGAAGCTTTCTTT
CDR3aa: CASSELKGTGGVPEAFF

abundance: NA
d_gene: TRBD1
v_gene: TRBV9
j_gene: TRBJ2-7
CDR3nt: TGTGCCAGCATCTTGCCCGGGACAGGGGTACTTATGGAGTGGTACGAGCAGTACTTC
CDR3aa: CASILPGTGVLMEWYEQYF

abundance: NA
d_gene: TRBD1
v_gene: TRBV11-1
j_gene: TRBJ2-7
CDR3nt: TGTGCCAGCAGCCGGGGGACAGGGAGCTCCTACGAGCAGTACTTC
CDR3aa: CASSRGTGSSYEQYF

abundance: NA
d_gene: TRBD1
v_gene: TRBV2
j_gene: TRBJ1-5
CDR3nt: TGTGCCAGCGGGGGACAGGCACCCCTTAGCAATCAGCCCCAGCATTTT
CDR3aa: CASGGQAPLSNQPQHF

abundance: NA
d_gene: NA
v_gene: TRBV19
j_gene: TRBJ1-2
CDR3nt: TGTGCCAGTAGTTATCAAGCCTTCTATGGCTACACCTTC
CDR3aa: CASSYQAFYGYTF

abundance: once
d_gene: NA
v_gene: TRBV9
j_gene: TRBJ2-7
CDR3nt: TGTGCCAGCAGCGTAGGTGGGAGAGGATACGAGCAGTACTTC
CDR3aa: CASSVGGRGYEQYF

abundance: NA
d_gene: TRBD1
v_gene: TRBV5-5
j_gene: TRBJ1-4
CDR3nt: TGTGCCAGCAGCCAAGGACAGGACGAAAAACTGTTTTTT
CDR3aa: CASSQGQDEKLFF

abundance: NA
d_gene: NA
v_gene: TRBV5-1
j_gene: TRBJ1-1
CDR3nt: TGCGCCAGCAAGGGATCGGGGGGAATTAGTAACACTGAAGCTTTCTTT
CDR3aa: CASKGSGGISNTEAFF

abundance: NA
d_gene: NA
v_gene: TRBV3-1/TRBV3-2
j_gene: TRBJ2-1
CDR3nt: TGTGCCAGCTCCATGGGGAGATACTACTACAATGAGCAGTTCTTC
CDR3aa: CASSMGRYYYNEQFF

abundance: NA
d_gene: TRBD2
v_gene: TRBV4-3
j_gene: TRBJ2-1
CDR3nt: TGCGCCAGCAGCCAAGAGCGGACTAGCGGGATTTCGCGGCAGTTCTTC
CDR3aa: CASSQERTSGISRQFF

abundance: once
d_gene: NA
v_gene: TRBV5-1
j_gene: TRBJ2-2
CDR3nt: TGCGCCAGCAGCACCGGACAGGGAGGGACCGGGGAGCTGTTTTTT
CDR3aa: CASSTGQGGTGELFF

abundance: NA
d_gene: NA
v_gene: TRBV5-4
j_gene: TRBJ1-2
CDR3nt: TGTGCCAGCAGCCTAACGGACTTGGGGGGCTACACCTTC
CDR3aa: CASSLTDLGGYTF

abundance: NA
d_gene: NA
v_gene: TRBV18
j_gene: TRBJ2-2
CDR3nt: TGTGCCAGCTCACCAGACTTTTCGGAGGGCGGGGAGCTGTTTTTT
CDR3aa: CASSPDFSEGGELFF

abundance: NA
d_gene: TRBD2
v_gene: TRBV3-1/TRBV3-2
j_gene: TRBJ2-1
CDR3nt: TGTGCCAGCAGCCAGGGTTGGGGCGGGAGCTCCTACAATGAGCAGTTCTTC
CDR3aa: CASSQGWGGSSYNEQFF

abundance: NA
d_gene: NA
v_gene: TRBV30
j_gene: TRBJ1-5
CDR3nt: TGTGCCTGGAATCGGGGCGGGGGAGGTCAGCCCCAGCATTTT
CDR3aa: CAWNRGGGGQPQHF

abundance: NA
d_gene: TRBD2
v_gene: TRBV6-6
j_gene: TRBJ2-3
CDR3nt: TGTGCCAGCAGTTTCGGGACTAGCGACACAGATACGCAGTATTTT
CDR3aa: CASSFGTSDTDTQYF

abundance: NA
d_gene: NA
v_gene: TRBV12-3/TRBV12-4
j_gene: TRBJ1-1
CDR3nt: TGTGCCAGCAGTCAAGACATGAACACTGAAGCTTTCTTT
CDR3aa: CASSQDMNTEAFF

abundance: NA
d_gene: TRBD2
v_gene: TRBV9
j_gene: TRBJ2-3
CDR3nt: TGTGCCAGCAGCGCTTCCGGACTAGCGCGCACAGATACGCAGTATTTT
CDR3aa: CASSASGLARTDTQYF

abundance: NA
d_gene: TRBD2
v_gene: TRBV6-6
j_gene: TRBJ2-3
CDR3nt: TGTGCCAGCAGCCGGGACGGGCTAGCGGGAAAGGGATCAGTGCGCGATACGCAGTATTTT
CDR3aa: CASSRDGLAGKGSVRDTQYF

abundance: many
d_gene: TRBD1
v_gene: TRBV7-3
j_gene: TRBJ1-1
CDR3nt: TGTGCCAGCAGCTATACAGGGGGCGTAGAGAGCACTGAAGCTTTCTTT
CDR3aa: CASSYTGGVESTEAFF

abundance: NA
d_gene: NA
v_gene: TRBV6-1
j_gene: TRBJ1-3
CDR3nt: TGTGCCAGCAGTGAAGCTCCGTTCATCGGGACTGGAAACACCATATATTTT
CDR3aa: CASSEAPFIGTGNTIYF

abundance: few
d_gene: NA
v_gene: TRBV14
j_gene: TRBJ2-5
CDR3nt: TGTGCCAGCAGCCAAGATAGTGTGGTTACAGTCCAAGAGACCCAGTACTTC
CDR3aa: CASSQDSVVTVQETQYF

abundance: NA
d_gene: TRBD1
v_gene: TRBV11-3
j_gene: TRBJ2-1
CDR3nt: TGTGCCAGCAGCGCCGCCGGGACAGGGTACTACAATGAGCAGTTCTTC
CDR3aa: CASSAAGTGYYNEQFF

abundance: NA
d_gene: TRBD2
v_gene: TRBV7-2
j_gene: TRBJ2-1
CDR3nt: TGTGCCAGCAGCTCCCGGTCTAGCGGGAACAATGAGCAGTTCTTC
CDR3aa: CASSSRSSGNNEQFF

abundance: NA
d_gene: NA
v_gene: TRBV7-8
j_gene: TRBJ2-1
CDR3nt: TGTGCCAGCAGCTTAGAGCACTTTTACAATGAGCAGTTCTTC
CDR3aa: CASSLEHFYNEQFF

abundance: once
d_gene: TRBD1
v_gene: TRBV9
j_gene: TRBJ2-6
CDR3nt: TGTGCCAGCAGCTTCGGACAGGGGGCAGGTGGGGCCAACGTCCTGACTTTC
CDR3aa: CASSFGQGAGGANVLTF

abundance: NA
d_gene: NA
v_gene: TRBV14
j_gene: TRBJ2-7
CDR3nt: TGTGCCAGCAGCCCAGGGATATACCAGGGTTACGAGCAGTACTTC
CDR3aa: CASSPGIYQGYEQYF

abundance: once
d_gene: TRBD1
v_gene: TRBV24-1
j_gene: TRBJ2-3
CDR3nt: TGTGCCACCAGTGATCCAGGGGGCGTAGGGCCCACAGATACGCAGTATTTT
CDR3aa: CATSDPGGVGPTDTQYF

abundance: NA
d_gene: NA
v_gene: TRBV6-2/TRBV6-3
j_gene: TRBJ2-1
CDR3nt: TGTGCCAGCAGCACTACCGGGAGAAGAGAGTTCTTC
CDR3aa: CASSTTGRREFF

abundance: NA
d_gene: NA
v_gene: TRBV3-1/TRBV3-2
j_gene: TRBJ1-1
CDR3nt: TGTGCCAGCAGCCAAGGGTTCGGAGACACTGAAGCTTTCTTT
CDR3aa: CASSQGFGDTEAFF

abundance: NA
d_gene: TRBD2
v_gene: TRBV5-1
j_gene: TRBJ2-5
CDR3nt: TGCGCCAGCAGCTTGGTGCCGGGAGGGCCCTCGGAGACCCAGTACTTC
CDR3aa: CASSLVPGGPSETQYF

abundance: NA
d_gene: TRBD1
v_gene: TRBV29-1
j_gene: TRBJ1-5
CDR3nt: TGCAGCGTTGAAGCTGACAGGGGACAGCCCCAGCATTTT
CDR3aa: CSVEADRGQPQHF

abundance: few
d_gene: TRBD2
v_gene: TRBV28
j_gene: TRBJ2-1
CDR3nt: TGTGCCAGCAGTTCGGGACTAGCGGGAGTCTATGAGCAGTTCTTC
CDR3aa: CASSSGLAGVYEQFF

abundance: once
d_gene: NA
v_gene: TRBV21-1
j_gene: TRBJ2-4
CDR3nt: TGTGCCAGCACTCGCTGGGGCGTCGAGTTTACCAACATTCAGTACTTC
CDR3aa: CASTRWGVEFTNIQYF

abundance: NA
d_gene: TRBD2
v_gene: TRBV7-3
j_gene: TRBJ2-1
CDR3nt: TGTGCCAGCAGCTCTGGGACTAGCGGGAGGGCTAGGGAGCAGTTCTTC
CDR3aa: CASSSGTSGRAREQFF

abundance: NA
d_gene: NA
v_gene: TRBV24-1
j_gene: TRBJ2-2
CDR3nt: TGTGCCACCAGTGATCCCGACTTAAACACCGGGGAGCTGTTTTTT
CDR3aa: CATSDPDLNTGELFF

abundance: NA
d_gene: TRBD1
v_gene: TRBV28
j_gene: TRBJ2-7
CDR3nt: TGTGCCAGCAGTTTAAATTGGGGACAGGGGGCCCGGGGGCAGTACTTC
CDR3aa: CASSLNWGQGARGQYF

abundance: NA
d_gene: TRBD1
v_gene: TRBV6-5
j_gene: TRBJ2-6
CDR3nt: TGTGCCAGCAGGACAGGGGGCTCTGGGGCCAACGTCCTGACTTTC
CDR3aa: CASRTGGSGANVLTF

abundance: NA
d_gene: TRBD1
v_gene: TRBV28
j_gene: TRBJ1-2
CDR3nt: TGTGCCAGCAACCCGACAGGGGGCACCAACTATGGCTACACCTTC
CDR3aa: CASNPTGGTNYGYTF